The 10 T cell receptor beta chains below all came from one sample that was sequenced in a study of vaccination and CD4 T cells after COVID-19. Which antigens these TCRs recognize remains unknown. Sequencing of cultured CD4+ T cell DNA used the Oncomine TCR Beta short-read assay. TCRdb recomputed calls from the PCR reads with MiXCR, one row per CDR3 protein. The data contain some 7,900 distinct CDR3 sequences, under 30% of them singletons. The sample's treatment: approximately nine-day PBMC culture with coronavirus spike peptide pools or control peptides (ViraFEST assay). Before the COVID-19 pandemic (2011-2018), CD4+ T cells were obtained from the unexposed donor. Specimen: CD4+ T cells from blood, cultured in vitro. These receptors were obtained from a human donor in good health.

This clonotype was seen once. The V gene is TRBV4-1, the J gene TRBJ2-2, with 9 bases fitting TRBD1. Germline CDR1 MGHRA, CDR2 YSYEKL. CDR3 size: 15 residues. J lost 5 bases, V lost 1 base, and 2 bases had no gene match. The chain's CDR3 is CASSQGDRETGELFF. For the CDR3, the DNA is TGCGCCAGCAGCCAAGGGGACAGGGAAACCGGGGAGCTGTTTTTT.

The chain links TRBV30 to TRBJ1-2, with TRBD1 as a possible D gene (5 bases). This CDR3 is built from 11 residues. Germline values: CDR1 GTSNPN, CDR2 SVGIG (reference sequence). In DNA, the CDR3 is TGTTTGGGGGTCAAAAGTGGGGGCTACACCTTC. This encodes CLGVKSGGYTF.

The CDR3 DNA reads as TGTGCCAGCGGGGATAGTGGCCGCGGCTACACCTTC. This translates into CASGDSGRGYTF. The chain carries TRBV7-3 and TRBJ1-2; D unclear. CDR1 is SGHTA, CDR2 FQGTGA, per germline. V shed 8 bases and J shed 8 bases, with 15 bases lying between them. The CDR3 runs to 12 residues.

J is TRBJ2-3 and V is TRBV5-1; D unresolved. Germline V CDR1 and CDR2: SGHRS, YFSETQ. V was clipped by 0 bases and J by 3 bases, with 8 bases between them. This CDR3 is built from 14 residues. The CDR3 region has the DNA TGCGCCAGCAGCTTGGATGGGGTTACAGATACGCAGTATTTT. Amino acids: CASSLDGVTDTQYF.

By proportion, this clonotype is large. This rearrangement joins TRBV20-1 to TRBJ2-3; no clear D gene. Per the germline V gene, CDR1 is DFQATT and CDR2 is SNEGSKA (reference sequence). The CDR3 sequence is 12 residues long. V lost 1 base, J lost 4 bases, and 6 bases lay in between. DNA for the CDR3: TGCAGTGCTAGAGTCGGTTCAGATACGCAGTATTTT. It translates to CSARVGSDTQYF.

This chain uses TRBV20-1 with TRBJ1-5, with 8 positions matching TRBD1. Germline V gene sequence: CDR1 DFQATT, CDR2 SNEGSKA (reference sequence). CDR3 length: 15 residues. V lost 2 bases, J lost 2 bases, and 5 bases stayed unmatched. CDR3 amino acids: CSARQGARGNQPQHF. The CDR3 DNA reads TGCAGTGCTAGACAGGGGGCTAGGGGCAATCAGCCCCAGCATTTT.

This clonotype is judged medium-sized. V is TRBV28 and J is TRBJ1-2, with 7 nucleotides matching TRBD1. This CDR3 spans 14 amino acids. Unmatched junction bases numbered 7, after V lost 6 bases and J lost 3 bases. Germline V gene sequence: CDR1 MDHEN, CDR2 SYDVKM. CDR3 protein: CASRSTGTHYGYTF. As DNA, the CDR3 is TGTGCCAGCAGATCGACAGGGACGCACTATGGCTACACCTTC.

This CDR3 is CATEGGGGNSPLHF. DNA of the CDR3: TGTGCCACCGAGGGCGGTGGAGGTAATTCACCCCTCCACTTT. The chain is built from TRBV10-3 and TRBJ1-6; D call uncertain. The CDR3 is 14 amino acids. V lost 10 bases and J lost 6, with 16 bases in between. The V gene's germline CDR1 is ENHRY and CDR2 SYGVKD.

With regard to this clonotype: A read error may account for a junction end that differs from germline. V gene TRBV7-3 combines with J gene TRBJ2-7; no clear D. CDR1 and CDR2 from the germline V gene are SGHTA and FQGTGA. There are 14 residues in the CDR3. CDR3: CASSLTTDSYEQYF. CDR3 nucleotide sequence: TGTGCCAGCAGCCTAACGACGGATTCCTACGAGCAGTACTTC.

The V gene is TRBV6-2 or TRBV6-3, the J gene TRBJ1-6; TRBD1 is a possible D gene (5 bases). The V end was cut by 11 bases, the J end by 7 bases, with 18 bases between. This CDR3 contains 14 residues. Germline V CDR1 and CDR2: MNHEY, SVGEGT. In DNA form, the CDR3 reads TGTGCCGGCGGTCGAGACAGAGGGAATTCACCCCTCCACTTT. It codes for CAGGRDRGNSPLHF.